Listed below are T cell receptor beta chains from one sample, sequenced in a study of cytomegalovirus exposure and HLA in healthy donors. Produced via immunoSEQ multiplex PCR; TCRdb's table is partial and in-frame only. The sample consists of about 120,000 clones, around 89% of them appearing once. The sample taken for sequencing was PBMCs. Source of these receptors: a young man in good health and CMV-seronegative. Each CDR3 is given with its conserved first and last residue. D genes are given only for firm matches. The listing skips clone size in some rows; elsewhere it reads once, few, many or a size class.

j_call v_call clone_size d_call cdr3_nt cdr3_aa
TRBJ1-5 TRBV19 NA NA TGTGCCAGTAGTATTACGAGTGAGGGCAATCAGCCCCAGCATTTT CASSITSEGNQPQHF
TRBJ2-5 TRBV28 few NA TGTGCCAGCACGACGGGTGGCGCGGGGCAAGAGACCCAGTACTTC CASTTGGAGQETQYF
TRBJ1-1 TRBV13 NA TRBD1 TGTGCCAGCAGCTTAGATGGGGACAGGGCAATGAACACTGAAGCTTTCTTT CASSLDGDRAMNTEAFF
TRBJ1-6 TRBV18 NA TRBD1 TGTGCCAGCTCGCTTACTCTCCAGGGGGCGGATAATTCACCCCTCCACTTT CASSLTLQGADNSPLHF
TRBJ2-3 TRBV6-4 NA TRBD2 TGTGCCAGCAGTGATTCCGGCGGGAGGGGCACAGATACGCAGTATTTT CASSDSGGRGTDTQYF
TRBJ2-1 TRBV5-1 NA TRBD2 TGCGCCAGCAGCGGGGGGACTAGCGGGAGCAATGAGCAGTTCTTC CASSGGTSGSNEQFF
TRBJ1-1 TRBV9 NA NA TGTGCCAGCAGCGTAGCCAATGAAGCTTTCTTT CASSVANEAFF
TRBJ1-1 TRBV7-9 NA NA TGTGCCAGCCGACAGGTCCTAAACACTGAAGCTTTCTTT CASRQVLNTEAFF
TRBJ2-1 TRBV6-4 once TRBD1 TGTGCCAGCAGCAGAGGACAGGGGTACAATGAGCAGTTCTTC CASSRGQGYNEQFF
TRBJ1-1 TRBV2 NA NA TGTGCCAGCACCCAGGAGAACACTGAAGCTTTCTTT CASTQENTEAFF
TRBJ1-3 TRBV28 NA NA TGTGCCAGCAGAACCGACACGAACTCTGGAAACACCATATATTTT CASRTDTNSGNTIYF
TRBJ2-4 TRBV6-6 once NA TGTGCCAGCATCGGTAGCGGTCTAGCCAAAAACATTCAGTACTTC CASIGSGLAKNIQYF